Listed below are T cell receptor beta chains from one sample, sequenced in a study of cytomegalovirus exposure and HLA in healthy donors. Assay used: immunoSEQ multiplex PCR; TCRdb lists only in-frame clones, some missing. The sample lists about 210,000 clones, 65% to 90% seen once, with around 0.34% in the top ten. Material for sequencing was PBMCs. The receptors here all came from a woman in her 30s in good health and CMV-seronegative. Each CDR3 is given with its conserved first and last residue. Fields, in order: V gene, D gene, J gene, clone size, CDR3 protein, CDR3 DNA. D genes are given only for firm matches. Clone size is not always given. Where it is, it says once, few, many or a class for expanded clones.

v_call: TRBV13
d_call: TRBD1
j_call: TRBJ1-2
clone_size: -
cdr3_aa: CASSHPGGAPSGYTF
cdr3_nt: TGTGCCAGCAGCCATCCAGGGGGCGCGCCGTCTGGCTACACCTTC

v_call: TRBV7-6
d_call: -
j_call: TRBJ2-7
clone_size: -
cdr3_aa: CASSVRLGESEQYF
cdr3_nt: TGTGCCAGCAGCGTCCGACTAGGTGAAAGCGAGCAGTACTTC

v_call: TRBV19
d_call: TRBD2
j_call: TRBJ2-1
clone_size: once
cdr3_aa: CASTGTSGEEEQFF
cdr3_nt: TGTGCCAGTACCGGGACTAGCGGGGAGGAAGAGCAGTTCTTC

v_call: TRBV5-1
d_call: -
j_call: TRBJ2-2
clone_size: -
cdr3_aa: CASSLTRGTGELFF
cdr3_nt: TGCGCCAGCAGCTTGACCAGGGGCACCGGGGAGCTGTTTTTT

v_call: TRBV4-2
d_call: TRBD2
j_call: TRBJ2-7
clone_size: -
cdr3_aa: CASSQELAETYEQYF
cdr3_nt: TGTGCCAGCAGCCAAGAACTAGCGGAGACCTACGAGCAGTACTTC

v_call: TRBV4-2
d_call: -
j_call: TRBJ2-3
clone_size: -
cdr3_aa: CASSQDPGPGGRGTDTQYF
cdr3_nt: TGTGCCAGCAGCCAAGATCCGGGGCCGGGGGGCAGGGGCACAGATACGCAGTATTTT

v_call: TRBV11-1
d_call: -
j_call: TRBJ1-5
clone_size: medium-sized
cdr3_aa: CASSPRDSCRGNQPQHF
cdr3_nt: TGTGCCAGCAGCCCCCGGGACTCTTGTAGGGGCAATCAGCCCCAGCATTTT

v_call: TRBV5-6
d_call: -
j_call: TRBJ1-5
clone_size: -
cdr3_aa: CASSFGHGYSNQPQHF
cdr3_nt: TGTGCCAGCAGTTTTGGACACGGTTATAGCAATCAGCCCCAGCATTTT

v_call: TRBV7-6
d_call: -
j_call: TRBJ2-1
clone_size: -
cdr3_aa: CASSLDSYNEQFF
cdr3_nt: TGTGCCAGCAGCTTAGACTCGTACAATGAGCAGTTCTTC

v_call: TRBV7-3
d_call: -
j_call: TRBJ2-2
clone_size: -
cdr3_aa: CASSLRGYSNTGELFF
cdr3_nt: TGTGCCAGCAGCTTAAGAGGGTACTCGAACACCGGGGAGCTGTTTTTT

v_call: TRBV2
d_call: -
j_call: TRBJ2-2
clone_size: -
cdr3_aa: CASQKDGTSEGELFF
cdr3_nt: TGTGCCAGCCAAAAAGATGGGACCTCGGAGGGAGAGCTGTTTTTT

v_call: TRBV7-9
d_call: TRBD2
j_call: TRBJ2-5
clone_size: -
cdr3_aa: CASSFSGGPGWTQYF
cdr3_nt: TGTGCCAGCAGCTTCAGCGGGGGCCCCGGTTGGACCCAGTACTTC

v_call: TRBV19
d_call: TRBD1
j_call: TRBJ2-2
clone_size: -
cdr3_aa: CASKGGQGVTGELFF
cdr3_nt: TGTGCCAGTAAGGGGGGACAGGGCGTCACCGGGGAGCTGTTTTTT

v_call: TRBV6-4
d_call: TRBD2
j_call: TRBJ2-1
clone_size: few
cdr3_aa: CASSDLSSGRAEQFF
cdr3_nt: TGTGCCAGCAGTGACTTGTCTAGCGGGAGGGCCGAACAGTTCTTC

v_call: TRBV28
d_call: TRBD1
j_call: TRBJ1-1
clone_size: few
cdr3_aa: CASSIQGVQGFF
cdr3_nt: TGTGCCAGCAGTATACAGGGGGTGCAGGGATTCTTT

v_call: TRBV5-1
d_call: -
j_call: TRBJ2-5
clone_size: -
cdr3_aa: CASSPGFSETQYF
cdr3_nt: TGCGCCAGCAGCCCAGGGTTTTCAGAGACCCAGTACTTC

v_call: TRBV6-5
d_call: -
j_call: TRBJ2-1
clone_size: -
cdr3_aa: CASSYSKWTTNNEQFF
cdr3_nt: TGTGCCAGCAGTTACTCGAAGTGGACTACGAACAATGAGCAGTTCTTC

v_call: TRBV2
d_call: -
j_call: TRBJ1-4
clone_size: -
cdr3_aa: CASSAGRGAYEKLFF
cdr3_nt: TGTGCCAGCAGTGCCGGGCGGGGGGCTTATGAAAAACTGTTTTTT

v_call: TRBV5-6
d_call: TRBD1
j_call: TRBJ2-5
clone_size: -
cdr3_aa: CASSAGQGRVETQYF
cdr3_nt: TGTGCCAGCAGCGCAGGACAGGGGCGGGTAGAGACCCAGTACTTC

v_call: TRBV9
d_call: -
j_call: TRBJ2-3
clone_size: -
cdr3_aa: CASSLGGGGEEQYF
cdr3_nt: TGTGCCAGCAGCTTGGGAGGAGGGGGGGAGGAGCAGTATTTT

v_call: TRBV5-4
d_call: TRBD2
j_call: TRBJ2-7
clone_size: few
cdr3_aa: CASRPSGVSDYEQYF
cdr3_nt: TGTGCCAGCAGGCCCAGCGGGGTTTCGGACTACGAGCAGTACTTC

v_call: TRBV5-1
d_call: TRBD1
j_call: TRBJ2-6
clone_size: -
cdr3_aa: CASSSGQGGANVLTF
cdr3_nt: TGCGCCAGCAGCTCTGGACAGGGAGGGGCCAACGTCCTGACTTTC

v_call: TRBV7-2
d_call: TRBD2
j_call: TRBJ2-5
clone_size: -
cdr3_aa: CASSLEVAGQETQYF
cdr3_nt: TGTGCCAGCAGCTTAGAGGTAGCGGGACAAGAGACCCAGTACTTC

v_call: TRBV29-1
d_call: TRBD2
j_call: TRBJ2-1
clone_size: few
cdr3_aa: CSVDLAGTYNEQFF
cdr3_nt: TGCAGCGTTGATTTAGCGGGGACCTACAATGAGCAGTTCTTC

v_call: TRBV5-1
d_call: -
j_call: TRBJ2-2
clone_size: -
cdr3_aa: CASSLRTGGDTGELFF
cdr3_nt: TGCGCCAGCAGCCTACGAACAGGGGGGGACACCGGGGAGCTGTTTTTT

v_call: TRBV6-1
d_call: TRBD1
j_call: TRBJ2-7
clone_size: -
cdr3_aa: CASSPGTGTLDEQYF
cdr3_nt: TGTGCCAGCAGTCCCGGGACAGGGACACTGGACGAGCAGTACTTC

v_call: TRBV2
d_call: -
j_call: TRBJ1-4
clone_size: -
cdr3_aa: CASSAGRGYEKLFF
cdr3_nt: TGTGCCAGCAGTGCGGGCAGGGGTTATGAAAAACTGTTTTTT

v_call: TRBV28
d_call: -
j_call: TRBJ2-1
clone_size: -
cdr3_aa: CASSIPRDWAGNEQFF
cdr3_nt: TGTGCCAGCAGTATCCCCCGGGACTGGGCGGGAAATGAGCAGTTCTTC